This T cell receptor (beta chain) appears in the sequencing data of a study of T cells after posttransplantation cyclophosphamide. TCRdb keeps only in-frame clones here, not all; method: immunoSEQ multiplex PCR. The profile covers about 40,000 clones, none occurring a single time. The V end was cut by 3 bases, the J end by 6 bases, with 20 bases between. Germline assignment: CDR1 KGHDR and CDR2 SFDVKD. The CDR3 is made up of 17 amino acids. This clone was counted at least ten times. The clonotype comes from a man aged 25 to 40 in good health and a related stem cell transplant donor. Sequenced material: PBMCs. The chain uses TRBV24-1 and TRBJ1-5; weak D call: TRBD1 (6 bases). CDR3 sequence: CATSDPREGGQGQPQHF. The CDR3 coding sequence is TGTGCCACCAGTGATCCGCGGGAGGGGGGGCAGGGTCAGCCCCAGCATTTT.